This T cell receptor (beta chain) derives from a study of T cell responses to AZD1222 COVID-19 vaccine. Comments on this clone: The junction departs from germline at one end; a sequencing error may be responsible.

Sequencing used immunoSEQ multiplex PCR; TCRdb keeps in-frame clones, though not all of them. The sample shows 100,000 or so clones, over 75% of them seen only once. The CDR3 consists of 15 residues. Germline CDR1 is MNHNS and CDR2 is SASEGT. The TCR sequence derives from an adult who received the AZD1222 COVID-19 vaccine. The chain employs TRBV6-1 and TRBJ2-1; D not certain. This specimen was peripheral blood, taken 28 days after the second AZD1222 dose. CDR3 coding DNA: TGTGCCAGCAGTGATTTACCCAATGGGTACAGTGAGCAGTTCTTC. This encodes CASSDLPNGYSEQFF.